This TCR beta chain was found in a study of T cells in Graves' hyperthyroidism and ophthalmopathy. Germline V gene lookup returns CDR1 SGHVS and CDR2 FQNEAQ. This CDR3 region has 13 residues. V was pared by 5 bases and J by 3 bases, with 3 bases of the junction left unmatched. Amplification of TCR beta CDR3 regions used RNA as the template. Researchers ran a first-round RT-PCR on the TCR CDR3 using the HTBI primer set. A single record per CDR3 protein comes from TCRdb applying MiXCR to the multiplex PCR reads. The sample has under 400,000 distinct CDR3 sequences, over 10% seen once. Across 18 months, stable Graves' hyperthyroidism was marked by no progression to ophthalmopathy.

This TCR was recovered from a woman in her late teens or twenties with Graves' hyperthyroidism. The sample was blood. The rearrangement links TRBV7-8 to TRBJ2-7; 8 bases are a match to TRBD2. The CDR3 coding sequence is TGTGCCAGCAGCATCGGGACTAGCTACGAGCAGTACTTC. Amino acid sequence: CASSIGTSYEQYF.